One sample yielded the 8 T cell receptor beta chains listed below, sequenced in a study of cytomegalovirus exposure and HLA in healthy donors. PCR employed 60 Vbeta and 13 Jbeta primers. Produced via immunoSEQ multiplex PCR; TCRdb's table is partial and in-frame only. The sample carries 60,000 to 90,000 clones, 70% recorded once. Specimen: PBMCs. The origin of the receptors is a woman aged 45 to 65 in good health and CMV-seropositive.

CDR3 nucleotides: TGTGCCAGCAGCACATCATACGAGCAGTACTTC. Its translation is CASSTSYEQYF. The chain is built from TRBV6-6 and TRBJ2-7; no clear D. V was clipped by 6 bases and J by 4 bases, with 7 bases between them. The CDR3 spans 11 residues. Germline values: CDR1 MNHNY, CDR2 SVGAGI (reference sequence).

This clone was counted a few times. The chain's CDR3 is CATSRGEAGGQTQYF. The CDR3 DNA is TGTGCCACCAGCAGAGGAGAAGCGGGAGGCCAGACCCAGTACTTC. J is TRBJ2-5 and V is TRBV15; 9 positions match TRBD2. Germline V gene lookup returns CDR1 LNHNV and CDR2 YYDKDF (reference sequence). V was pared by 1 base and J by 6 bases, with 6 bases of the junction left unmatched. CDR3 length equals 15 residues.

The chain joins TRBV10-3 to TRBJ1-6; D perhaps matches TRBD1 (5 bases). Germline lookup yields CDR1 ENHRY and CDR2 SYGVKD. V lost 0 bases to trimming and J lost 6 bases, with 15 bases between them. The CDR3 consists of 17 residues. CDR3 DNA sequence: TGTGCCATCAGTGAGTCGGGTTCGGGCAGGGTTAATTCACCCCTCCACTTT. It translates to CAISESGSGRVNSPLHF.

J is TRBJ1-1 and V is TRBV4-3, with 12 bases lining up with TRBD1. The J segment lost 4 bases and the V segment lost 1 base, leaving 10 bases of the junction unmatched. Germline V CDR1 and CDR2: LGHNA, YSLEER. This CDR3 is built from 18 residues. The CDR3 coding sequence is TGCGCCAGCAGCCAAGCCGCCGGGACAGGGGGCCGGATCACTGAAGCTTTCTTT. This translates into CASSQAAGTGGRITEAFF.

V usage is TRBV11-2 and J usage is TRBJ1-1; D gene uncertain. The CDR3 runs to 13 residues. Trimming took 2 bases from V and 1 from J, leaving 5 bases between them. In germline, CDR1 is SGHAT, CDR2 FQNNGV. The CDR3 here is CASSLQENTEAFF. The CDR3 region has the DNA TGTGCCAGCAGCTTACAGGAGAACACTGAAGCTTTCTTT. Full variable domain (rest looked up from reference TRBV11-2 and TRBJ1-1): EAGVAQSPRYKIIEKRQSVAFWCNPISGHATLYWYQQILGQGPKLLIQFQNNGVVDDSQLPKDRFSAERLKGVDSTLKIQPAKLEDSAVYLCASSLQENTEAFFGQGTRLTVV.

The gene calls are TRBV7-3 and TRBJ2-1; 16 bases align to TRBD2. The CDR3 length is 17 residues. V was pared by 5 bases and J by 4 bases, with 5 bases of the junction left unmatched. Looked up from germline, CDR1 is SGHTA and CDR2 is FQGTGA. The DNA for the CDR3 is TGTGCCAGCAGCCGGGGACTAGCGGGAGGGCCTTACAATGAGCAGTTCTTC. It specifies CASSRGLAGGPYNEQFF.

The chain couples TRBV27 to TRBJ1-6; no clear D. Germline V gene sequence: CDR1 MNHEY, CDR2 SMNVEV (reference sequence). The CDR3 is 14 amino acids. V lost 3 bases and J lost 7, with 10 bases in between. The CDR3, as DNA: TGTGCCAGCAGTTTTATCGCTGAGAATTCACCCCTCCACTTT. Its protein is CASSFIAENSPLHF.

To note about this clone: The junction and the germline gene differ at one end; a read error may be behind it. The J gene is TRBJ1-1, the V gene TRBV19, with 8 bases lining up with TRBD1. The CDR3 spans 10 residues. The germline gives CDR1 LNHDA, CDR2 SQIVND (reference sequence). CDR3 nucleotides: TGTGCCAGTCACGACAGGGGCCCGATTTTT. Residues: CASHDRGPIF.